Listed here are 31 T cell receptor beta chains from one sample, sequenced in a study of regulatory T cells in long-lasting Graves disease. In building TCR beta libraries, iRepertoire HTBI primers were used together with Arm-PCR of CDR3 regions. In TCRdb, the multiplex PCR reads were re-called with MiXCR into one record per CDR3 protein. This sample has fewer than 650,000 distinct CDR3 sequences, with about 15% found just once. Time point reported: newly diagnosed GD, antithyroid drugs for less than 3 months. Following extraction of RNA from PBMCs, that RNA was used to make the TCR library. This sample also appeared in a second study, on T cells in Graves' hyperthyroidism and ophthalmopathy.

Here the sequenced sample was peripheral blood mononuclear cells (PBMCs), taken at new diagnosis, from a patient treated with antithyroid drugs. All receptors come from a man aged 18 to 30 with Graves disease.

As to this clonotype: This sequence may be a read error, since a much larger clone differs from it by one base. The chain uses TRBV6-9 and TRBJ2-7, with D possibly being TRBD2 (5 bases). The CDR3 runs to 15 residues. V was trimmed by 3 bases and J by 2 bases, leaving 14 bases between them. Germline assignment: CDR1 MNHGY and CDR2 SVAAGI. CDR3 coding DNA: TGTGCCAGCAGTTACTCCAGGACTGGAGCCTACGAGCAGTACTTC. This encodes CASSYSRTGAYEQYF.

This clonotype showed up many times. The V call is TRBV29-1, the J call TRBJ2-7, with 16 bases aligning to TRBD2. V lost 4 bases to trimming and J lost 3 bases; unmatched junction nucleotides: 6. CDR3 length equals 16 residues. Germline-derived CDR1 and CDR2 are SQVTM and ANQGSEA. DNA of the CDR3: TGCAGCGTTGCAGGGACTAGCGGGAGGGCCATCTACGAGCAGTACTTC. Its protein is CSVAGTSGRAIYEQYF.

The table lists this clonotype with many counts. The chain has TRBV20-1 and TRBJ2-7, with 10 bases aligning to TRBD2. The CDR3 contains 14 residues. V shed 6 bases, J shed 0 bases, and the junction held 5 bases outside the gene matches. Germline V lookup: CDR1 DFQATT, CDR2 SNEGSKA (reference sequence). DNA for the CDR3: TGCAGTGCAGGTAGGACTAGCGGCTCCTACGAGCAGTACTTC. Translating gives CSAGRTSGSYEQYF.

The chain combines TRBV18 with TRBJ2-7; 11 bases align to TRBD1. Losses at the gene ends were 4 bases for V and 5 bases for J; bases not matched to a gene: 4. Germline V gives CDR1 KGHSH, CDR2 LQKENI. This CDR3 is 14 amino acids long. The CDR3 region is CASSLRDRGDEQYF. The CDR3 coding sequence is TGTGCCAGCTCACTCCGGGACAGGGGGGACGAGCAGTACTTC.

This clonotype appeared once. The V gene is TRBV20-1, the J gene TRBJ1-1; no reliable D call. The germline gives CDR1 DFQATT, CDR2 SNEGSKA (reference sequence). Trimming took off 3 bases at V and 3 bases at J, with 11 bases between the two ends. CDR3 length: 13 residues. CDR3 loop: CSASSDADTEAFF. The CDR3 DNA follows: TGCAGTGCTAGCTCCGATGCCGACACTGAAGCTTTCTTT.

The rearrangement uses TRBV5-1 and TRBJ2-6; D tentatively fits TRBD1 or TRBD2 (6 bases each). Trimming took off 7 bases at V and 2 bases at J, with 10 bases between the two ends. Germline V CDR1 and CDR2: SGHRS, YFSETQ. This CDR3 is 14 amino acids long. The CDR3 DNA sequence: TGCGCCAGCTACAGGGAGGCTGGGGCCAACGTCCTGACTTTC. Translation gives CASYREAGANVLTF.

Regarding this clonotype: Possible read error: a much larger clone is one base away. The chain is built from TRBV3-1 and TRBJ1-3; D ambiguous. The germline V gene encodes CDR1 LGHDT and CDR2 YNNKEL (reference sequence). This CDR3 contains 14 residues. The CDR3 reads CANSQDHRGNTIYF. CDR3 nucleotides: TGTGCCAACAGCCAAGACCATCGCGGAAACACCATATATTTT. The entire variable domain, with the rest obtained from reference TRBV3-1 and TRBJ1-3, is as follows: DTAVSQTPKYLVTQMGNDKSIKCEQNLGHDTMYWYKQDSKKFLKIMFSYNNKELIINETVPNRFSPKSPDKAHLNLHINSLELGDSAVYFCANSQDHRGNTIYFGEGSWLTVV.

This clonotype appeared a single time. The chain employs TRBV6-2 or TRBV6-3 and TRBJ1-5, with 12 bases identical to TRBD1. From germline, CDR1 is MNHEY and CDR2 SVGEGT. V lost 6 bases, J lost 0 bases, and 6 bases stayed unmatched. This CDR3 is 17 amino acids long. The CDR3 sequence: CASSSGQGAGSNQPQHF. CDR3 in DNA: TGTGCCAGCAGCTCGGGACAGGGGGCAGGTAGCAATCAGCCCCAGCATTTT.

This clonotype was recorded at least ten times. J is TRBJ2-7 and V is TRBV27; D uncertain. The germline V and J ends were trimmed by 8 bases and 2 bases, with 16 bases remaining between them. Germline lookup yields CDR1 MNHEY and CDR2 SMNVEV (reference sequence). The CDR3 sequence is 14 residues long. CDR3 DNA sequence: TGTGCCAGCGGATTCGGTCCTGGGACCTACGAGCAGTACTTC. This sequence encodes CASGFGPGTYEQYF.

This clonotype turned up a few times. The J gene is TRBJ2-2, the V gene TRBV11-2; D possibly corresponds to TRBD2 (6 bases). Germline V gene sequence: CDR1 SGHAT, CDR2 FQNNGV. With 3 bases removed from V and 4 bases from J, the gap between germline ends came to 9 bases. CDR3 length: 14 amino acids. DNA for the CDR3: TGTGCCAGCAGCTTTGTCGGGGGCACCGGGGAGCTGTTTTTT. Protein: CASSFVGGTGELFF. The full variable domain, rest sourced from reference TRBV11-2 and TRBJ2-2, is EAGVAQSPRYKIIEKRQSVAFWCNPISGHATLYWYQQILGQGPKLLIQFQNNGVVDDSQLPKDRFSAERLKGVDSTLKIQPAKLEDSAVYLCASSFVGGTGELFFGEGSRLTVL.

This clonotype turned up a few times. The chain links TRBV2 to TRBJ2-1; TRBD2 matches at 8 bases. CDR3 length equals 14 residues. Germline CDR1 is SNHLY and CDR2 is FYNNEI. Unmatched junction bases numbered 2, after V lost 3 bases and J lost 4 bases. CDR3 residues: CASSDLAGYNEQFF. CDR3 DNA sequence: TGTGCCAGCAGTGACTTAGCGGGGTACAATGAGCAGTTCTTC.

The CDR3, as DNA: TGTGCCAGCAGTTCCCCAGACACTTACTCTGGAAACACCATATATTTT. It is translated as CASSSPDTYSGNTIYF. This chain joins TRBV28 and TRBJ1-3; D not resolved. Germline CDR1 is MDHEN and CDR2 is SYDVKM. V lost 4 bases and J lost 0, with 13 bases in between. The CDR3 contains 16 residues.

This clonotype was seen a handful of times. V gene TRBV5-1 combines with J gene TRBJ2-3, with 7 positions matching TRBD2. The tail of the sequence fits TRBJ2-5 better, so the J call may be wrong. CDR3 length: 15 residues. Per the germline V gene, CDR1 is SGHRS and CDR2 is YFSETQ. The CDR3, as DNA: TGCGCCAGCAGCTTGTTCGCGACAGCGGGGGAGACCCAGTACTTC. Its protein product is CASSLFATAGETQYF.

This clonotype was seen only a few times. V and J are TRBV12-3 or TRBV12-4 and TRBJ2-1; D ambiguous. This CDR3 region has 11 residues. Trimming took off 8 bases at V and 4 bases at J, with 6 bases between the two ends. The CDR3 loop is CASLQYNEQFF. The CDR3 coding sequence is TGTGCCAGCCTACAATACAATGAGCAGTTCTTC.

V is TRBV7-6 and J is TRBJ2-7; perhaps D is TRBD1 or TRBD2 (5 bases each). The CDR3 extends over 16 amino acids. The germline gives CDR1 SGHVS, CDR2 FNYEAQ. V shed 4 bases and J shed 2 bases, with 18 bases lying between them. The CDR3 DNA sequence: TGTGCCAGCAGCTCCCGGGGCAGAGGTTCTACCTACGAGCAGTACTTC. It specifies CASSSRGRGSTYEQYF.

This clonotype was recorded many times. This chain links TRBV20-1 with TRBJ2-7, with D unresolved. In germline, CDR1 is DFQATT, CDR2 SNEGSKA (reference sequence). V was clipped by 3 bases and J by 3 bases, with 12 bases between them. The CDR3 covers 13 residues. The CDR3 DNA sequence: TGCAGTGCTAGTGACATGGGCCGCTACGAGCAGTACTTC. Amino acids: CSASDMGRYEQYF.

V and J are TRBV20-1 and TRBJ1-5; TRBD1 is a possible D gene (5 bases). Germline V CDR1 and CDR2: DFQATT, SNEGSKA (reference sequence). With 0 bases removed from V and 4 bases from J, the gap between germline ends came to 13 bases. The CDR3 spans 15 residues. The CDR3 protein is CSARDWVGENQPQHF. Here the CDR3 DNA reads TGCAGTGCTAGAGATTGGGTGGGGGAAAATCAGCCCCAGCATTTT.

The table lists this clonotype with many counts. The J gene is TRBJ2-7, the V gene TRBV28; the match to TRBD1 covers 9 bases. J lost 9 bases, V lost 5 bases, and 8 bases had no gene match. Per the germline V gene, CDR1 is MDHEN and CDR2 is SYDVKM. This CDR3 is built from 13 residues. This chain's CDR3 is CASSVTGGSLQYF. DNA of the CDR3: TGTGCCAGCAGTGTAACAGGGGGCTCATTGCAGTACTTC. Full variable domain (outside the CDR3, taken from reference TRBV28 and TRBJ2-7): DVKVTQSSRYLVKRTGEKVFLECVQDMDHENMFWYRQDPGLGLRLIYFSYDVKMKEKGDIPEGYSVSREKKERFSLILESASTNQTSMYLCASSVTGGSLQYFGPGTRLTVT.

There are many counts of this clonotype. The rearrangement links TRBV12-3 or TRBV12-4 to TRBJ1-1; unclear D gene. The CDR3 is 11 amino acids. The ends were cut back, 5 bases at V and 12 bases at J, with 13 bases in the middle. CDR3 residues: CASSASGGSFF. CDR3 bases: TGTGCCAGCAGTGCATCAGGTGGGTCTTTCTTT.

V and J are TRBV20-1 and TRBJ2-5, with a tentative D call TRBD2 (5 bases). CDR3 length: 15 residues. The V and J ends lost 0 bases and 4 bases respectively, with 15 bases between them. The V gene's germline CDR1 is DFQATT and CDR2 SNEGSKA (reference sequence). CDR3 amino acids: CSARDALRVGETQYF. In DNA form, the CDR3 reads TGCAGTGCTAGAGATGCCTTGAGGGTAGGAGAGACCCAGTACTTC.

The J gene is TRBJ1-2, the V gene TRBV11-1; 7 positions match TRBD1. The ends lost 3 bases at V and 11 bases at J; junction bases unmatched: 3. The CDR3 runs 11 residues. CDR1 and CDR2 from the germline V gene are SGHAT and FQDESV (reference sequence). The CDR3 region is CASSLGQKYTF. CDR3 nucleotides: TGTGCCAGCAGCTTGGGACAGAAGTACACCTTC.

This clonotype was recorded a few times. The chain is built from TRBV20-1 and TRBJ2-1; D call uncertain. CDR3 size: 13 residues. CDR1 is DFQATT and CDR2 is SNEGSKA in the germline V gene (reference sequence). The V gene lost 6 bases and the J gene lost 6 bases, with 15 bases spanning the gap. CDR3 amino acids: CSARPSRGNEQFF. CDR3 DNA sequence: TGCAGTGCCCGTCCTAGTCGAGGCAATGAGCAGTTCTTC.

The CDR3 bases are TGTGCCAGCAGCCAAGATGCCCGGGGGCGCACAGATACGCAGTATTTT. Protein: CASSQDARGRTDTQYF. The chain employs TRBV3-1 and TRBJ2-3; D is perhaps TRBD1 or TRBD2 (6 bases each). The CDR3 contains 16 residues. Germline V gene data show CDR1 as LGHDT and CDR2 as YNNKEL (reference sequence). V dropped 0 bases and J dropped 1 base, with 11 bases sitting between them.

This clonotype has more than one count but fewer than ten. A much larger clone differs from this one at a single base, so this may be a read error. The CDR3 carries no conserved terminal phenylalanine or tryptophan, so it likely arises from a read error. This chain uses TRBV6-1 with TRBJ1-1; D gene uncertain. The CDR3 spans 12 residues. Per germline, CDR1 MNHNS and CDR2 SASEGT. Between the trimmed V and J ends, which lost 10 bases and 4 bases, there was a span of 13 bases. The CDR3 coding sequence is TGTGCCACTCAGGACCGTATCACTGAAGCTTTCTCT. Amino acid sequence: CATQDRITEAFS.

This clonotype was detected ten times or more. The gene calls are TRBV6-1 and TRBJ2-7; D is possibly TRBD2 (5 bases). Trimming stripped 6 bases from V and 6 bases from J, with 18 bases between. The CDR3 runs to 14 residues. Germline assignment: CDR1 MNHNS and CDR2 SASEGT. The CDR3 loop reads CASSPGRLASEQYF. The CDR3 DNA sequence: TGTGCCAGCAGCCCTGGGAGACTCGCCTCCGAGCAGTACTTC.

Many counts were recorded for this clonotype. The chain couples TRBV30 to TRBJ1-2; no clear D. The germline CDR1 and CDR2 sequences are GTSNPN and SVGIG (reference sequence). This CDR3 has 15 amino acids. The V gene lost 1 base and the J gene lost 4 bases, with 16 bases spanning the gap. The CDR3 here is CAWSGTVVRGYGYTF. CDR3 bases: TGTGCCTGGAGTGGAACTGTCGTTCGCGGCTATGGCTACACCTTC.

The chain combines TRBV10-1 with TRBJ2-7; no clear D. The length of the CDR3 is 13 residues. Trimming shortened V by 7 bases and J by 0 bases, and 10 bases separated the two germline ends. Germline CDR1 reads WNHNN; CDR2 reads SYGVQD (reference sequence). The CDR3 protein is CASNGPPSYEQYF. CDR3 DNA: TGCGCCAGCAACGGGCCGCCCTCCTACGAGCAGTACTTC.

This clonotype has a handful of counts. This chain connects TRBV27 to TRBJ2-7, with 9 bases that match TRBD1. V gave up 5 bases and J gave up 2 bases; unmatched junction bases: 4. Germline V CDR1 and CDR2: MNHEY, SMNVEV (reference sequence). The length of the CDR3 is 14 residues. CDR3 loop: CASSHRGPTYEQYF. The DNA for the CDR3 is TGTGCCAGCAGTCACAGGGGGCCTACCTACGAGCAGTACTTC.

The rearrangement uses TRBV25-1 and TRBJ2-1; the match to TRBD2 covers 15 bases. The length of the CDR3 is 20 residues. V lost 3 bases to trimming and J lost 3 bases; unmatched junction nucleotides: 12. Germline assignment: CDR1 MGHDK and CDR2 SYGVNS. In nucleotides, the CDR3 is TGTGCCAGCAGTGACCCCCGGGGACTAGCGGGAGGAATCTACTACAATGAGCAGTTCTTC. As protein: CASSDPRGLAGGIYYNEQFF.

This clonotype was observed many times. As DNA, the CDR3 is TGTGCCAGCAGCTCGTGGACTAGCGGGAGTTCTTCCTACAATGAGCAGTTCTTC. It encodes CASSSWTSGSSSYNEQFF. The V gene is TRBV11-3, the J gene TRBJ2-1, with 13 bases identical to TRBD2. CDR1 is SGHNT and CDR2 is YENEEA in the germline V gene. The junction had 7 bases not matched to a gene; V was cut back by 4 bases and J by 1 base. CDR3 length equals 18 residues.

This clonotype showed up many times. This chain links TRBV7-3 with TRBJ2-6; D tentatively fits TRBD1 or TRBD2 (6 bases each). V lost 4 bases, J lost 2 bases, and 18 bases lay in between. Germline CDR1 is SGHTA and CDR2 is FQGTGA. The length of the CDR3 is 18 residues. CDR3 sequence (DNA): TGTGCCAGCAGCTCCTTTGGGGGGCTGCGTCCTGGGGCCAACGTCCTGACTTTC. The encoded protein is CASSSFGGLRPGANVLTF.